This T cell receptor beta chain originates from a study of blood T cell repertoires in COVID-19. In the study overall: PBMCs, B-cell-depleted T cells, or T cells were the source of the cDNA or gDNA that made up the material.

In the original processing: Estimation of nucleated cell counts was performed using reference gene primer amplification. Here immunoSEQ multiplex PCR was the method, and the copy in TCRdb shows in-frame clones only, minus some. The DNA was the basis for D and trimming; V, J and clone size are from that table. The sample includes about 180,000 clones, approximately 83% of them seen just once. This CDR3 spans 16 amino acids. V was clipped by 4 bases and J by 5 bases; unmatched bases: 10. Germline CDR1 SGHRS, CDR2 YFSETQ. The receptor was derived from a man aged 45 to 65 with active or convalescent COVID-19. The specimen was peripheral blood. The J gene is TRBJ2-7, the V gene TRBV5-1, with 12 bases lining up with TRBD2. The CDR3 nucleotides are TGCGCCAGCAGCCAAATCCCGACTAGCGGGAGCGACGAGCAGTACTTC. It is translated as CASSQIPTSGSDEQYF.